This TCR beta chain stems from a study of T cells in women clearing cervical HPV infection. Study information: Cases were women with histologically confirmed HPV16-related CIN3 or worse, including 2 invasive cancers. No precancer developed; the control's incident HPV16 infection cleared within 12 months. Controls gave blood once infection was undetectable; cases at lesion identification.

Sequencing was performed with immunoSEQ multiplex PCR; in TCRdb, only in-frame clones are kept and a portion is missing. Its clone listing holds under 45,000 clones. Broader study findings: T-cell numbers per sample were unknown and may explain richness differences.

The length of the CDR3 is 13 residues. Trimming removed 4 bases at V and 2 bases at J, with 10 bases between. The germline CDR1 and CDR2 sequences are SGHDT and YYEEEE. In regard to this clone: Its antigen is undetermined. The read comes to an end 3 residues before the CDR3 does, leaving the germline J gene to fill in the end.

The receptor's source is a woman aged 18 to 69 with a cervical HPV16 infection that either progressed to CIN3+ or cleared (not recorded which). Sequencing was carried out using blood buffy coat. The chain recombines TRBV5-6 with TRBJ2-7; D perhaps matches TRBD2 (6 bases). The CDR3 DNA, read in part, is TGTGCCAGCAGCCGGGACTTCACCTACGAG. Translated: CASSRDFTYE. The complete CDR3 protein is CASSRDFTYEQYF. Using reference TRBV5-6 and TRBJ2-7 for the parts outside the CDR3, the full variable domain is DAGVTQSPTHLIKTRGQQVTLRCSPKSGHDTVSWYQQALGQGPQFIFQYYEEEERQRGNFPDRFSGHQFPNYSSELNVNALLLGDSALYLCASSRDFTYEQYFGPGTRLTVT.